The present T cell receptor (beta chain) was sequenced within a study of blood T cell repertoires in COVID-19. Study information: The study drew acute and convalescent COVID-19 samples from the United States, Italy and Spain.

Those enrolled in Seattle joined during active infection and were followed longitudinally afterward. Authors' analysis steps: Amplification of reference gene primers was used by the study to estimate nucleated cell counts. Only in-frame clones appear in the TCRdb table, and some are missing; sequencing was by immunoSEQ multiplex PCR. The V and J calls and the clone size are those of that table, but D and trimming were determined from the DNA. The sample has nearly 250,000 clones; about 82% are singletons. Between the trimmed V and J ends, which lost 4 bases and 9 bases, there was a span of 19 bases. The CDR3 consists of 14 residues. CDR1 is SGHRS and CDR2 is YFSETQ in the germline V gene.

This chain uses TRBV5-1 with TRBJ1-1; possibly TRBD1 for D (6 bases). Sequencing was done on a sample of peripheral blood. The receptor comes from a woman of 80 years or more with COVID-19, enrolled during active disease. The CDR3 bases are TGCGCCAGCAGCCCCAACACAGGGAATGGGAAAGCTTTCTTT. This translates into CASSPNTGNGKAFF.